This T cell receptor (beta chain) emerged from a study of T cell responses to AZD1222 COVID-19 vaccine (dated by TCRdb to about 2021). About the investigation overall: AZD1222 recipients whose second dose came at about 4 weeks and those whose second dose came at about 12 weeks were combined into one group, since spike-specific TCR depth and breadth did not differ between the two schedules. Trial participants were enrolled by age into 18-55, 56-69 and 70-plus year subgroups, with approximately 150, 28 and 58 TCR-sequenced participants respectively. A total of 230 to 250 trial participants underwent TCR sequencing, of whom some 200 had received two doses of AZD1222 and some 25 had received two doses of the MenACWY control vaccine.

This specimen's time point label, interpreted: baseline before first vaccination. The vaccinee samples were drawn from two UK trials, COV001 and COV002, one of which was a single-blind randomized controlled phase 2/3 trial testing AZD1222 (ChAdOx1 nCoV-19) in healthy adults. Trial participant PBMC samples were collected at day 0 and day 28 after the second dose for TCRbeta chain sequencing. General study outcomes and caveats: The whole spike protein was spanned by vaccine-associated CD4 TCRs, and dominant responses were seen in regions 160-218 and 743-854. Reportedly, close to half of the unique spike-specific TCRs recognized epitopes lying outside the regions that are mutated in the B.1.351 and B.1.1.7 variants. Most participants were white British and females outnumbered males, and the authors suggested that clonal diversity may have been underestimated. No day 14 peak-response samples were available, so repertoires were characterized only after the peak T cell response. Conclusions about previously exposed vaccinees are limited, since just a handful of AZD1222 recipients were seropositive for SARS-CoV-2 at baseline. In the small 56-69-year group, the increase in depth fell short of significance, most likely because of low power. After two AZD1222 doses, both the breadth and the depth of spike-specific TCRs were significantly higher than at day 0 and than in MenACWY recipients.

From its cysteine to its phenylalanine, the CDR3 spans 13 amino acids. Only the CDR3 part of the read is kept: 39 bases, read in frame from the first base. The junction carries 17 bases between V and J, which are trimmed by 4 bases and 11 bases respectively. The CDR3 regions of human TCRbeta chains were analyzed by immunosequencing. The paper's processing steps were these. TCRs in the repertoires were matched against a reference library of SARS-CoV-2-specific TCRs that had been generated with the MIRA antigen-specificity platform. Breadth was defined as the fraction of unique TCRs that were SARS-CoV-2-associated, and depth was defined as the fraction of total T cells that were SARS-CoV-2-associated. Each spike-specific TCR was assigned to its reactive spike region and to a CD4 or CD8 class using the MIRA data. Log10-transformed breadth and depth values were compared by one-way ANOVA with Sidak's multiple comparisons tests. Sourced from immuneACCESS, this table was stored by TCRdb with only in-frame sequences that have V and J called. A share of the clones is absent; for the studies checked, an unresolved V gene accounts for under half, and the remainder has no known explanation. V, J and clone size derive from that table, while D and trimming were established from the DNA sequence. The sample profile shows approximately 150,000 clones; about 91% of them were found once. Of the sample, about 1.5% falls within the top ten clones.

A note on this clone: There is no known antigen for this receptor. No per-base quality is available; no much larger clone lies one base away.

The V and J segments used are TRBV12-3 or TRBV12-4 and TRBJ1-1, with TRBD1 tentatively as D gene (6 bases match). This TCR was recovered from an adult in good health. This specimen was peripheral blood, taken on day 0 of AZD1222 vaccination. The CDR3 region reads CASSYSGQTVAFF. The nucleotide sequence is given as TGTGCCAGCAGTTACAGCGGACAGACGGTGGCTTTCTTT.